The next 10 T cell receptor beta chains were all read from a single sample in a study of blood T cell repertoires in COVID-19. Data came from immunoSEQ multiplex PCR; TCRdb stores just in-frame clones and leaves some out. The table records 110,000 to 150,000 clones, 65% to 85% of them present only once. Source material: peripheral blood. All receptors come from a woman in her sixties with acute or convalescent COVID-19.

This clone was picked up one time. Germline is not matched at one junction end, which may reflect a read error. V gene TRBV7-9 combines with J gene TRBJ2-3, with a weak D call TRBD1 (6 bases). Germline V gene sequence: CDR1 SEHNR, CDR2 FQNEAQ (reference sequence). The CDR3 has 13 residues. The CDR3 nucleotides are TGTGCCAGCAGCTTAGAAGGGGGTCTTAGTCGAAATTTT. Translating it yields CASSLEGGLSRNF.

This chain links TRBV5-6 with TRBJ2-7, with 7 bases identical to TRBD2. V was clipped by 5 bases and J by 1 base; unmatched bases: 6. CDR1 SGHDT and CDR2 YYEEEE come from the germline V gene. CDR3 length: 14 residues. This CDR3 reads CASRAQGGSYEQYF. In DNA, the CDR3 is TGTGCCAGCAGGGCCCAGGGAGGGTCCTACGAGCAGTACTTC.

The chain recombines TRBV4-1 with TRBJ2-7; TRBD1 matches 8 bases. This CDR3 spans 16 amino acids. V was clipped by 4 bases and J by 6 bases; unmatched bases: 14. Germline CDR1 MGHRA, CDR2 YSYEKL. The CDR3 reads CASSPLSRDRTLEQYF. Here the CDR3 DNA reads TGCGCCAGCAGCCCCCTCTCCCGGGACAGGACTCTCGAGCAGTACTTC.

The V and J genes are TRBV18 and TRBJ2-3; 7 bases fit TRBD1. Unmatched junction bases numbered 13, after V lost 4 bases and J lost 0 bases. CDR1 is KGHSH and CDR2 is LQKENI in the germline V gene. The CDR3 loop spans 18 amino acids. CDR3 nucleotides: TGTGCCAGCTCACACGAAATTCGGACAGGTCCTAGCACAGATACGCAGTATTTT. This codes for CASSHEIRTGPSTDTQYF. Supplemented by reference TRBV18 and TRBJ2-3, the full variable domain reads NAGVMQNPRHLVRRRGQEARLRCSPMKGHSHVYWYRQLPEEGLKFMVYLQKENIIDESGMPKERFSAEFPKEGPSILRIQQVVRGDSAAYFCASSHEIRTGPSTDTQYFGPGTRLTVL.

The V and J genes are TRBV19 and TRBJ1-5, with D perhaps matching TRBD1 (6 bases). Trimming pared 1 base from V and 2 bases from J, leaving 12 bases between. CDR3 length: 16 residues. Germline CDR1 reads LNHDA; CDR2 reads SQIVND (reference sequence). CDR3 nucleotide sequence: TGTGCCAGTAGTATAGTACAGGGCAGGGGCAATCAGCCCCAGCATTTT. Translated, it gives CASSIVQGRGNQPQHF.

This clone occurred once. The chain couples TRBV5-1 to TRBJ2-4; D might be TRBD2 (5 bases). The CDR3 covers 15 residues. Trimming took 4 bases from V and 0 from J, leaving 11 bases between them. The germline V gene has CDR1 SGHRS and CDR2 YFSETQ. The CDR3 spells CASSALTRAKNIQYF. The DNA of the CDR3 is TGCGCCAGCAGCGCCCTAACTAGAGCCAAAAACATTCAGTACTTC.

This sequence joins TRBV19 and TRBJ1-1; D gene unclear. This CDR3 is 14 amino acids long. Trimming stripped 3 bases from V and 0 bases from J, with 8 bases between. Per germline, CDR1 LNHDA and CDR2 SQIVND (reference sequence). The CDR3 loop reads CASSIGNLNTEAFF. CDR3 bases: TGTGCCAGTAGTATCGGGAACTTGAACACTGAAGCTTTCTTT.

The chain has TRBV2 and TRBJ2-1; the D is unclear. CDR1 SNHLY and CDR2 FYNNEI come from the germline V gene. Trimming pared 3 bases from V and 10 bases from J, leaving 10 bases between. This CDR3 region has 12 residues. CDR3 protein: CASSDWANEQFF. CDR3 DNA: TGTGCCAGCAGTGACTGGGCTAACGAGCAGTTCTTC.

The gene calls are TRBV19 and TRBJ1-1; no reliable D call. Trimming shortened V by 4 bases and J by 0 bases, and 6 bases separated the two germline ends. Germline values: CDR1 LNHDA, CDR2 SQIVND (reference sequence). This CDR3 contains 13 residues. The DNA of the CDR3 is TGTGCCAGTAGTACGAACATGAACACTGAAGCTTTCTTT. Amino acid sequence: CASSTNMNTEAFF.

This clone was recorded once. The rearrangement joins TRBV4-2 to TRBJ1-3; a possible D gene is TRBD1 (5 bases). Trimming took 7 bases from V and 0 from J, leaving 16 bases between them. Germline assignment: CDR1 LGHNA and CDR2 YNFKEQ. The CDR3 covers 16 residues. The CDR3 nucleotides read TGTGCCAGCACAATTACCACAGGAAGCTCTGGAAACACCATATATTTT. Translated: CASTITTGSSGNTIYF.